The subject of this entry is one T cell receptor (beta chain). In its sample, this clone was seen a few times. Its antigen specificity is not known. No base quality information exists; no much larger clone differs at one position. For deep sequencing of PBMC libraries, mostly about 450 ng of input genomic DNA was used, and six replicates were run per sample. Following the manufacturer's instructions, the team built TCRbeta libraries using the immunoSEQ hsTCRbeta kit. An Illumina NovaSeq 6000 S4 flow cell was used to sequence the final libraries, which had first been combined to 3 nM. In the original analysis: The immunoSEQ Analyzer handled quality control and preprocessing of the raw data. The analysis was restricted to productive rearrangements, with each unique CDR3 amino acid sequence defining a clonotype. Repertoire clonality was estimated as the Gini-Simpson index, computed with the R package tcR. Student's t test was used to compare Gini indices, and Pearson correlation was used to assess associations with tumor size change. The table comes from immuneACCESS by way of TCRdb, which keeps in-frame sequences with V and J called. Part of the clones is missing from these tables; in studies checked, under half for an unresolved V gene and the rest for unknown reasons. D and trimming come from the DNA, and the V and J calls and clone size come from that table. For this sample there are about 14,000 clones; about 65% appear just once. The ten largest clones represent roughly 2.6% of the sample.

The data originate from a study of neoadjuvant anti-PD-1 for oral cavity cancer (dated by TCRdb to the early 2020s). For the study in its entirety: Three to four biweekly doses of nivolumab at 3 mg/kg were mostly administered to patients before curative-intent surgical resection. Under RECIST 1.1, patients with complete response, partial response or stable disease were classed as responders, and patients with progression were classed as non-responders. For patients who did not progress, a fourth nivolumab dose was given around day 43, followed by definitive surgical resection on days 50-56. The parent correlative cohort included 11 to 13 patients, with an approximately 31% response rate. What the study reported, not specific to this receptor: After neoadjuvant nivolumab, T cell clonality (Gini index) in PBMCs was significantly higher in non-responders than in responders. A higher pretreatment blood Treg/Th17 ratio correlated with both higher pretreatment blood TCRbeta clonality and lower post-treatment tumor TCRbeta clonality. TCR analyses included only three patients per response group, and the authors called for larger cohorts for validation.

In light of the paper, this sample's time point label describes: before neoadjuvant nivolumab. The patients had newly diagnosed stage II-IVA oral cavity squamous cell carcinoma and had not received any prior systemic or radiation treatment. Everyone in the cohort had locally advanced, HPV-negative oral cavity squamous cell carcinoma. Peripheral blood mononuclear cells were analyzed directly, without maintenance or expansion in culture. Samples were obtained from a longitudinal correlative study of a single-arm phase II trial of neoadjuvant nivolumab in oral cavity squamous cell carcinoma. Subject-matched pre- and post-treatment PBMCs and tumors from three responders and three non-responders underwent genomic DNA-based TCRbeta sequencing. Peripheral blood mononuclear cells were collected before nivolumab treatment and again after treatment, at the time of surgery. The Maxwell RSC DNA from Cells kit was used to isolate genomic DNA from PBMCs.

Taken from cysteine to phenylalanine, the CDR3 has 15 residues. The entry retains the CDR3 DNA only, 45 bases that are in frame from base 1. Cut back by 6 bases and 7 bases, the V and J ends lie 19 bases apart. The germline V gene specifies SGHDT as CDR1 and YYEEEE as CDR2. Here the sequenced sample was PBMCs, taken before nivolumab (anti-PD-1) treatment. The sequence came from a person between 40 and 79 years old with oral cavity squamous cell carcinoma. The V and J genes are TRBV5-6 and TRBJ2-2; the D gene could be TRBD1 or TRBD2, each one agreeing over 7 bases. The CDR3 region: CASTPGGVKSGELFF. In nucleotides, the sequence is TGTGCCAGCACCCCAGGGGGGGTGAAGAGCGGGGAGCTGTTTTTT.